The 27 T cell receptor beta chains reported below all come from one sample, sequenced in a study of response to subunit inactivated influenza vaccine. MiXCR, applied by TCRdb to the RT-PCR reads, yields one record per CDR3 protein. The sample has about 780,000 distinct CDR3 sequences, around 18% seen once. The material sequenced was PBMCs from blood, taken more than 4 days after vaccination. Receptor source: a man aged 45 to 65 who received an inactivated influenza vaccine.

A few counts support this clonotype. The chain carries TRBV7-2 and TRBJ1-2, with D uncertain. Germline values: CDR1 SGHTA, CDR2 FQGNSA. V was pared by 0 bases and J by 2 bases, with 7 bases between. The CDR3 covers 14 residues. CDR3 in DNA: TGTGCCAGCAGCTTAGCAGGGAACAACTATGGCTACACCTTC. It translates to CASSLAGNNYGYTF.

V gene TRBV27 combines with J gene TRBJ2-2; the D is unclear. The CDR3 spans 14 residues. Germline V gene sequence: CDR1 MNHEY, CDR2 SMNVEV (reference sequence). Trimming removed 6 bases at V and 0 bases at J, with 8 bases between. The CDR3 coding sequence is TGTGCCAGCAGAGTAGCTGCGAACACCGGGGAGCTGTTTTTT. This gives the protein CASRVAANTGELFF.

This chain joins TRBV20-1 and TRBJ2-7; the D is unclear. CDR3 length: 12 amino acids. The germline V and J ends were trimmed by 3 bases and 5 bases, with 11 bases remaining between them. The germline V gene has CDR1 DFQATT and CDR2 SNEGSKA (reference sequence). CDR3 sequence (DNA): TGCAGTGCTAGTCGTGAGTTACACGAGCAGTACTTC. Protein: CSASRELHEQYF.

CDR3 bases: TGCGCCAGCAGCCAAGATTTCGTCGCCGGGGAGCTGTTTTTT. It encodes CASSQDFVAGELFF. The genes are TRBV4-1 and TRBJ2-2; D call uncertain. V dropped 0 bases and J dropped 6 bases, with 8 bases sitting between them. The length of the CDR3 is 14 residues. Germline CDR1 reads MGHRA; CDR2 reads YSYEKL.

The gene calls are TRBV30 and TRBJ2-2, with D possibly being TRBD2 (5 bases). CDR3 length: 17 residues. V was shortened by 3 bases and J by 0 bases, with 17 bases between the two germline ends. Germline lookup yields CDR1 GTSNPN and CDR2 SVGIG (reference sequence). CDR3 protein: CAWSRGWGDSNTGELFF. In DNA, the CDR3 is TGTGCCTGGAGCAGAGGATGGGGAGACTCGAACACCGGGGAGCTGTTTTTT.

This clonotype turned up a few times. The chain combines TRBV5-1 with TRBJ2-2, with 8 bases lining up with TRBD2. Looked up from germline, CDR1 is SGHRS and CDR2 is YFSETQ. CDR3 length equals 15 residues. V shed 0 bases, J shed 5 bases, and the junction held 3 bases outside the gene matches. DNA for the CDR3: TGCGCCAGCAGCTTGGATCGGGAGGGGACCGGGGAGCTGTTTTTT. Translation: CASSLDREGTGELFF.

This clonotype was counted a few times. This chain joins TRBV29-1 and TRBJ2-7; D is undetermined. V lost 3 bases, J lost 8 bases, and 17 bases lay in between. CDR3 length: 13 residues. Germline values: CDR1 SQVTM, CDR2 ANQGSEA. The CDR3 is CSVDHDVGSQQYF. The DNA for the CDR3 is TGCAGCGTTGATCATGATGTGGGGTCACAGCAGTACTTC.

This clonotype was counted between two and nine times. V usage is TRBV20-1 and J usage is TRBJ2-3; D is uncertain. Germline V gene data show CDR1 as DFQATT and CDR2 as SNEGSKA (reference sequence). The CDR3 runs to 18 residues. V lost 0 bases and J 3 bases, leaving 22 bases between the germline ends. Written as DNA, the CDR3 is TGCAGTGCTAGAGATGGTGGTTTTAGGCGAGTCCCGACAGATACGCAGTATTTT. Translating it yields CSARDGGFRRVPTDTQYF.

The table lists this clonotype with a few counts. The chain has TRBV11-2 and TRBJ2-1; the match to TRBD2 covers 8 bases. Germline loops: CDR1 SGHAT, CDR2 FQNNGV. The J segment lost 9 bases and the V segment lost 1 base, leaving 14 bases of the junction unmatched. The CDR3 runs to 17 residues. The CDR3 DNA sequence: TGTGCCAGCAGCTTAGTTAAAGGGAGGGGACTAGGTGGTGAGCAGTTCTTC. Its protein is CASSLVKGRGLGGEQFF.

This clonotype has a single count. V and J are TRBV29-1 and TRBJ1-2; TRBD1 is a possible D gene (5 bases). CDR1 and CDR2 from the germline V gene are SQVTM and ANQGSEA. Trimming removed 6 bases from V and 2 bases from J, with 13 bases in between. There are 13 residues in the CDR3. CDR3 sequence: CSVVGHPNYGYTF. DNA of the CDR3: TGCAGCGTGGTAGGACACCCAAACTATGGCTACACCTTC.

The chain carries TRBV20-1 and TRBJ1-1, with 7 bases that match TRBD1. This CDR3 comprises 15 residues. V was pared by 2 bases and J by 0 bases, with 6 bases of the junction left unmatched. Per germline, CDR1 DFQATT and CDR2 SNEGSKA (reference sequence). This CDR3 reads CSARPSTGLNTEAFF. CDR3 nucleotide sequence: TGCAGTGCTAGACCGTCGACAGGGCTGAACACTGAAGCTTTCTTT.

Regarding this clonotype: Since a much larger clone is just one base distant, this may be a read error. The chain's CDR3 is CSSSVGSGLITDTQYF. For the CDR3, the DNA is TGTTCCAGCAGCGTAGGTAGCGGGCTCATCACAGATACGCAGTATTTT. The chain couples TRBV9 to TRBJ2-3; 7 positions agree with TRBD2. Per the germline V gene, CDR1 is SGDLS and CDR2 is YYNGEE. CDR3 size: 16 residues. Supplemented by reference TRBV9 and TRBJ2-3, the full variable domain reads DSGVTQTPKHLITATGQRVTLRCSPRSGDLSVYWYQQSLDQGLQFLIQYYNGEERAKGNILERFSAQQFPDLHSELNLSSLELGDSALYFCSSSVGSGLITDTQYFGPGTRLTVL.

This chain connects TRBV3-1 to TRBJ2-5; D gene unclear. This CDR3 is 12 amino acids long. CDR1 LGHDT and CDR2 YNNKEL come from the germline V gene (reference sequence). Trimming removed 1 base from V and 6 bases from J, with 6 bases in between. CDR3 DNA: TGTGCCAGCAGCCAAGTAGTAAAGACCCAGTACTTC. Its protein product is CASSQVVKTQYF.

This clonotype was recorded many times. V and J are TRBV20-1 and TRBJ1-2; D possibly corresponds to TRBD1 (5 bases). Looked up from germline, CDR1 is DFQATT and CDR2 is SNEGSKA (reference sequence). CDR3 length: 12 residues. The ends were cut back, 4 bases at V and 6 bases at J, with 12 bases in the middle. CDR3 bases: TGCAGTGCTAAGGCCAGGGCGGATGGCTACACCTTC. Its translation is CSAKARADGYTF.

This chain links TRBV20-1 with TRBJ1-4; TRBD1 is a possible D gene (5 bases). The CDR3 spans 14 residues. With 0 bases removed from V and 7 bases from J, the gap between germline ends came to 12 bases. Per the germline V gene, CDR1 is DFQATT and CDR2 is SNEGSKA (reference sequence). Here the CDR3 DNA reads TGCAGTGCTAGAGATACGGGACGGGGTGAAAAACTGTTTTTT. Translated: CSARDTGRGEKLFF.

The chain uses TRBV6-5 and TRBJ2-7; D gene uncertain. Looked up from germline, CDR1 is MNHEY and CDR2 is SVGAGI. The V and J ends lost 4 bases and 6 bases respectively, with 13 bases between them. This CDR3 is built from 13 residues. CDR3 DNA: TGTGCCAGCAGTTCCTTTAGAGGCAGCGAGCAGTACTTC. This translates into CASSSFRGSEQYF.

The sample holds a few counts of this clonotype. The V gene is TRBV29-1, the J gene TRBJ2-2; D is possibly TRBD1 (6 bases). Trimming pared 7 bases from V and 6 bases from J, leaving 15 bases between. Germline-derived CDR1 and CDR2 are SQVTM and ANQGSEA. This CDR3 has 13 amino acids. CDR3 in DNA: TGCAGCGCTCTACAGGGCGGGTCCGGGGAGCTGTTTTTT. Protein: CSALQGGSGELFF.

This clonotype occurred many times. V gene TRBV7-9 combines with J gene TRBJ2-1; D not certain. The germline gives CDR1 SEHNR, CDR2 FQNEAQ (reference sequence). V lost 3 bases to trimming and J lost 3 bases, with 9 bases between them. The CDR3 extends over 14 amino acids. In DNA, the CDR3 is TGTGCCAGCAGCTTGATTCTTAGCTACAATGAGCAGTTCTTC. Protein sequence: CASSLILSYNEQFF.

This clonotype was observed a handful of times. The rearrangement uses TRBV12-3 or TRBV12-4 and TRBJ2-7; D call uncertain. The CDR3 spans 13 residues. V lost 3 bases and J lost 2, with 8 bases in between. CDR3 loop: CASSFDGTYEQYF. The CDR3 region has the DNA TGTGCCAGCAGTTTCGACGGCACCTACGAGCAGTACTTC.

This clonotype was recorded a few times. The chain recombines TRBV10-3 with TRBJ2-7, with 7 bases matching TRBD1. CDR1 is ENHRY and CDR2 is SYGVKD in the germline V gene. V lost 6 bases, J lost 7 bases, and 12 bases stayed unmatched. The CDR3 sequence is 14 residues long. Written as DNA, the CDR3 is TGTGCCATCAGGCTATCCAACAGGGGCGAAGAGCAGTACTTC. Encoded protein: CAIRLSNRGEEQYF.

CDR3 sequence: CASSGQGSANVLTF. The CDR3 DNA sequence: TGTGCCAGTTCGGGACAGGGGTCAGCCAACGTCCTGACTTTC. This rearrangement joins TRBV6-1 to TRBJ2-6; 10 bases match TRBD1. The length of the CDR3 is 14 residues. The V segment lost 9 bases and the J segment 7 bases; nucleotides outside the gene matches: 6. Per germline, CDR1 MNHNS and CDR2 SASEGT.

This clonotype was detected only a few times. The V and J genes are TRBV12-3 or TRBV12-4 and TRBJ2-5, with D possibly matching TRBD1 (6 bases). This CDR3 has 15 residues. Trimming shortened V by 6 bases and J by 4 bases, and 18 bases separated the two germline ends. In nucleotides, the CDR3 is TGTGCCAGCAGCTTGGCATCAGGGGTTCGAGAGACCCAGTACTTC. Translating gives CASSLASGVRETQYF.

This clonotype was counted at least ten times. V and J are TRBV28 and TRBJ1-2, with D maybe TRBD1 (6 bases). This CDR3 region has 15 residues. Trimming cost V 6 bases and J 1 base, with 15 bases left between them. Germline lookup yields CDR1 MDHEN and CDR2 SYDVKM. CDR3 sequence reads: CASSPWGLNNYGYTF. In DNA form, the CDR3 reads TGTGCCAGCAGCCCCTGGGGGCTCAATAACTATGGCTACACCTTC.

This clonotype was seen more than once but under ten times. This sequence joins TRBV12-3 or TRBV12-4 and TRBJ2-4, with 7 bases lining up with TRBD1. CDR3 length: 13 amino acids. The V gene end was trimmed by 6 bases and the J gene end by 7 bases; junction bases not matched to a gene: 6. Here the CDR3 reads CASRDRTPNIQYF. DNA for the CDR3: TGTGCCAGCAGGGACAGGACCCCCAACATTCAGTACTTC.

This chain joins TRBV7-2 and TRBJ1-6, with 8 bases aligning to TRBD1. The CDR3 loop spans 17 amino acids. The junction had 10 bases not matched to a gene; V was cut back by 5 bases and J by 4 bases. Per germline, CDR1 SGHTA and CDR2 FQGNSA. The CDR3 loop reads CASSPFRQGIYNSPLHF. CDR3 DNA sequence: TGTGCCAGCAGCCCCTTCCGACAGGGGATTTATAATTCACCCCTCCACTTT. Supplemented by reference TRBV7-2 and TRBJ1-6, the full variable domain reads GAGVSQSPSNKVTEKGKDVELRCDPISGHTALYWYRQSLGQGLEFLIYFQGNSAPDKSGLPSDRFSAERTGGSVSTLTIQRTQQEDSAVYLCASSPFRQGIYNSPLHFGNGTRLTVT.

The chain joins TRBV6-2 or TRBV6-3 to TRBJ2-7; 10 nucleotides align to TRBD2. This CDR3 region has 14 residues. V lost 6 bases to trimming and J lost 6 bases; unmatched junction nucleotides: 8. In germline, CDR1 is MNHEY, CDR2 SVGEGT. The CDR3, as DNA: TGTGCCAGCAGAAAAGCGGGAGGGAGCCTCGAGCAGTACTTC. As protein: CASRKAGGSLEQYF.

The rearrangement uses TRBV7-2 and TRBJ2-5, with D hard to call. Germline V CDR1 and CDR2: SGHTA, FQGNSA. The CDR3 extends over 12 amino acids. Trimming cost V 8 bases and J 2 bases, with 9 bases left between them. In nucleotides, the CDR3 is TGTGCCAGCGCCCAAGGGCAAGAGACCCAGTACTTC. Translation: CASAQGQETQYF. The variable domain in full, completed from reference TRBV7-2 and TRBJ2-5, reads GAGVSQSPSNKVTEKGKDVELRCDPISGHTALYWYRQSLGQGLEFLIYFQGNSAPDKSGLPSDRFSAERTGGSVSTLTIQRTQQEDSAVYLCASAQGQETQYFGPGTRLLVL.